This paragraph reports one TCR beta chain. Antigen unknown. The V gene's germline CDR1 is SGHDT and CDR2 YYEEEE. This CDR3 is built from 15 residues. The ends lost 2 bases at V and 2 bases at J; junction bases unmatched: 4. This sample is part of a study of vaccination and CD4 T cells after COVID-19. The wider study: Two of the convalescents were Hispanic, and convalescents were six males and four females. Taking of post-vaccine samples occurred a median about 72 days after dose two (range 14 to 241).

Stated treatment: roughly ten-day PBMC culture with coronavirus spike peptide pools or control peptides (ViraFEST assay). The study sequenced cultured CD4+ T cell DNA using the Oncomine TCR Beta short-read assay. TCRdb re-called the PCR reads through MiXCR, storing one row per CDR3 protein. Among about 3,500 distinct CDR3 sequences, roughly two fifths were seen once, and the ten largest hold about half. This rearrangement joins TRBV5-6 to TRBJ1-1; 9 nucleotides line up with TRBD1. The receptor was isolated from a human donor who had recovered from COVID-19. The material sequenced was CD4+ T cells from blood, cultured in vitro. DNA for the CDR3: TGTGCCAGCAGCTTAGGGACAGGGCCAAACACTGAAGCTTTCTTT. As protein: CASSLGTGPNTEAFF.